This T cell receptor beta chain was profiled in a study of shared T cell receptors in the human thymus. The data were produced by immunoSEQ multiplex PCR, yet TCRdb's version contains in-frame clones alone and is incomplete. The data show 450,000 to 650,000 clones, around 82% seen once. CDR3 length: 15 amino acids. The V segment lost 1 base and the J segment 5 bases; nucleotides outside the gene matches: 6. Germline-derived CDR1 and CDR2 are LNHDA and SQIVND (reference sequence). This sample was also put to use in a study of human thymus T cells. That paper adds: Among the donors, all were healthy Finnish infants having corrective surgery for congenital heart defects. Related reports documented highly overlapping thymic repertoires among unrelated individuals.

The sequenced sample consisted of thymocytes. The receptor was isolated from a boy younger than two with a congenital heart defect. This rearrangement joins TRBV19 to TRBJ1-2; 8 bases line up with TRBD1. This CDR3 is CASSIGTGYSYGYTF. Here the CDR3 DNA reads TGTGCCAGTAGTATAGGGACAGGGTATTCTTATGGCTACACCTTC.